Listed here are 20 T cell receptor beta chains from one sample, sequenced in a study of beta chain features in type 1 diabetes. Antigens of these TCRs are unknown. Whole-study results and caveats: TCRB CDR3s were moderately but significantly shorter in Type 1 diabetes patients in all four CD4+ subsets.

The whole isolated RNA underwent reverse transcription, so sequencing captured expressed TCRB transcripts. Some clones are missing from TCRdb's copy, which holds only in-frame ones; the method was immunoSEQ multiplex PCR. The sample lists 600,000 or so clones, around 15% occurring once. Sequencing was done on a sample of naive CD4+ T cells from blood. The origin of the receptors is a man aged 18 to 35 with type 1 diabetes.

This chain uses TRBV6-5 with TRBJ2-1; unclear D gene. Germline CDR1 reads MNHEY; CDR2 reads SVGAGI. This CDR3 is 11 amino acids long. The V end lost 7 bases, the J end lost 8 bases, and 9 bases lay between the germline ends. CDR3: CASTARHEQFF. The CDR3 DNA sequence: TGTGCCAGCACCGCCCGCCATGAGCAGTTCTTC.

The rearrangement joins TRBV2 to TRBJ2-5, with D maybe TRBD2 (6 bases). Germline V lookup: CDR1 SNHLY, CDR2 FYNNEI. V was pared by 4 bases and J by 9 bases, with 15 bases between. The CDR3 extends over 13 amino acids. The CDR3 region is CASSAGLGEAQYF. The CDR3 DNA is TGTGCCAGCAGTGCTGGCCTCGGGGAGGCCCAGTACTTC.

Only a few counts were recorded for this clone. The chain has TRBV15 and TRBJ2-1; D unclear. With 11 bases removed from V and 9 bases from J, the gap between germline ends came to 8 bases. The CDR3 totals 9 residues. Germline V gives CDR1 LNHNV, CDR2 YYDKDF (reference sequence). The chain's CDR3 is CAYWGEQFF. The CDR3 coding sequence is TGTGCCTATTGGGGTGAGCAGTTCTTC.

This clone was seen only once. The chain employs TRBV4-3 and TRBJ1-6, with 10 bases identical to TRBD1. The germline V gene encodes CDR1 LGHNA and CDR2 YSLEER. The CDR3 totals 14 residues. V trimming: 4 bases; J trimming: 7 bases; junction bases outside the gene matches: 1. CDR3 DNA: TGCGCCAGCAGCCGGGGACAGGGGAATTCACCCCTCCACTTT. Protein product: CASSRGQGNSPLHF.

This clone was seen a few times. The CDR3 loop is CASSLESLAGAFF. CDR3 nucleotide sequence: TGCGCCAGCAGCTTGGAATCTCTAGCGGGGGCATTCTTC. The J gene is TRBJ2-1, the V gene TRBV5-1, with 10 bases lining up with TRBD2. CDR3 size: 13 residues. The germline gives CDR1 SGHRS, CDR2 YFSETQ. J gave up 16 bases and V 0 bases, and 7 bases lay outside the gene matches.

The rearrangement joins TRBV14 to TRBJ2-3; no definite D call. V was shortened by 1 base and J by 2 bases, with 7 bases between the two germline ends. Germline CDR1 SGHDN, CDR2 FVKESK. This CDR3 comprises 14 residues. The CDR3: CASSQGQITDTQYF. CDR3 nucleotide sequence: TGTGCCAGCAGCCAAGGGCAGATCACAGATACGCAGTATTTT.

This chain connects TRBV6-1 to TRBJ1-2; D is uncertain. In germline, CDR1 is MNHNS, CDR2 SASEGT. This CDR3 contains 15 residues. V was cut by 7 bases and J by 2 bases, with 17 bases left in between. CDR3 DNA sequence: TGTGCCAGCACCGTCCGGGGAGGCGAGAACTATGGCTACACCTTC. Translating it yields CASTVRGGENYGYTF.

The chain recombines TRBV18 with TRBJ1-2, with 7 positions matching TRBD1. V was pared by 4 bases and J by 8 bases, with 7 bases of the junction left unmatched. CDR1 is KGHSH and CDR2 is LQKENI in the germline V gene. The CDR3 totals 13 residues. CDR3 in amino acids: CASSRDSQWGYTF. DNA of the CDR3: TGTGCCAGCTCACGGGACAGTCAATGGGGCTACACCTTC.

As DNA, the CDR3 is TGTGCCTGGAGTGGACTAGCGGGGGGGCTTAATGAGCAGTTCTTC. Its translation: CAWSGLAGGLNEQFF. This chain joins TRBV30 and TRBJ2-1, with 14 positions matching TRBD2. The CDR3 consists of 15 residues. With 1 base clipped from V and 7 bases from J, the junction kept 3 bases outside the gene matches. The germline CDR1 and CDR2 sequences are GTSNPN and SVGIG (reference sequence).

CDR3 in amino acids: CASRLTGTENTGELFF. The CDR3 region has the DNA TGTGCCAGCAGACTAACCGGGACAGAAAACACCGGGGAGCTGTTTTTT. The gene calls are TRBV28 and TRBJ2-2; 7 bases agree with TRBD1. With 6 bases clipped from V and 2 bases from J, the junction kept 9 bases outside the gene matches. Looked up from germline, CDR1 is MDHEN and CDR2 is SYDVKM. The CDR3 totals 16 residues.

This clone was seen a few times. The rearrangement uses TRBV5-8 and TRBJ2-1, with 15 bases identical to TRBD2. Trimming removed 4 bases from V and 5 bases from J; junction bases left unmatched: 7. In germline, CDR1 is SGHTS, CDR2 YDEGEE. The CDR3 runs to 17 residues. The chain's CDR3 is CASSPGLAGGRDNEQFF. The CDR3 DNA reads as TGTGCCAGCAGCCCGGGACTAGCGGGAGGCAGGGACAATGAGCAGTTCTTC. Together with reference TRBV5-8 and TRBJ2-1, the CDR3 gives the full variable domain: EAGVTQSPTHLIKTRGQQATLRCSPISGHTSVYWYQQALGLGLQFLLWYDEGEERNRGNFPPRFSGRQFPNYSSELNVNALELEDSALYLCASSPGLAGGRDNEQFFGPGTRLTVL.

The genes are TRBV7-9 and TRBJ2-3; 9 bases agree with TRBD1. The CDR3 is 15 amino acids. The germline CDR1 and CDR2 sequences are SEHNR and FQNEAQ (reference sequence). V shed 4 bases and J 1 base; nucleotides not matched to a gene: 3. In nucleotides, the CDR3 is TGTGCCAGCAGCTACCGGACAGGGGGCACAGATACGCAGTATTTT. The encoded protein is CASSYRTGGTDTQYF.

The CDR3 DNA sequence: TGTGCCTGGAGTCGAGACAGGGCTTCACCCCTCCACTTT. Its protein is CAWSRDRASPLHF. V gene TRBV30 combines with J gene TRBJ1-6; 7 bases match TRBD1. The V and J ends lost 2 bases and 9 bases, in that order; junction bases with no gene match: 4. Germline loops: CDR1 GTSNPN, CDR2 SVGIG (reference sequence). The CDR3 length is 13 residues.

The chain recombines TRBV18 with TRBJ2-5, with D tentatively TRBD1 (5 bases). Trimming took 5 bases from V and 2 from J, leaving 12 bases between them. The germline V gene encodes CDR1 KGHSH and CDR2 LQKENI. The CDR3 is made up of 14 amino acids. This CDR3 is CASSTGRQQETQYF. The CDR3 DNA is TGTGCCAGCTCAACAGGACGGCAACAAGAGACCCAGTACTTC.

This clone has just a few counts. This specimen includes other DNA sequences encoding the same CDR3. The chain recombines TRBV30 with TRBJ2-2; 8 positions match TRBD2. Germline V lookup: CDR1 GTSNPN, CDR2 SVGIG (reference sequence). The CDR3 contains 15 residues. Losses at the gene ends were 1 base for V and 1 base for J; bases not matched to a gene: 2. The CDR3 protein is CAWSGLAGNTGELFF. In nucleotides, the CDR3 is TGTGCCTGGAGTGGCCTAGCGGGGAACACCGGGGAGCTGTTTTTT. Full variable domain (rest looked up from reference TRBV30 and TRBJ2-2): SQTIHQWPATLVQPVGSPLSLECTVEGTSNPNLYWYRQAAGRGLQLLFYSVGIGQISSEVPQNLSASRPQDRQFILSSKKLLLSDSGFYLCAWSGLAGNTGELFFGEGSRLTVL.

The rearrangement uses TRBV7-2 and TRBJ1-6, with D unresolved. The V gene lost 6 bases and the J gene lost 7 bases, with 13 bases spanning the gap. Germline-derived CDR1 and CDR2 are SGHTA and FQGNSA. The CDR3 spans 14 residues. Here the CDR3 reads CASSPGIRNSPLHF. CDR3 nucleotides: TGTGCCAGCAGTCCCGGCATCCGGAATTCACCCCTCCACTTT.

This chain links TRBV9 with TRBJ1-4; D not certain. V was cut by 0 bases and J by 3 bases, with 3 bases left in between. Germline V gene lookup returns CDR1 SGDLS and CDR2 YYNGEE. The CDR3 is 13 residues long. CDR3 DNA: TGTGCCAGCAGCGTAGATGCTAATGAAAAACTGTTTTTT. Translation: CASSVDANEKLFF.

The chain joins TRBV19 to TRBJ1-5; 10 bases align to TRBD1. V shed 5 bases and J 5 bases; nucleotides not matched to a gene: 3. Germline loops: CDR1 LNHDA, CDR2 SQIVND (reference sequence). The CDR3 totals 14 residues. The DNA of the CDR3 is TGTGCCAGTAGTGGACAGGGGGGACATCAGCCCCAGCATTTT. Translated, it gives CASSGQGGHQPQHF.

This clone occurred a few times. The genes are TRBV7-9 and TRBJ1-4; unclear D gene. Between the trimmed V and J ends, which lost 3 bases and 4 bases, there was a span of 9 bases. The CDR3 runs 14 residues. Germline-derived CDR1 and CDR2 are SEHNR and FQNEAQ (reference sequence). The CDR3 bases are TGTGCCAGCAGCTTCTTGGGGTTTAATGAAAAACTGTTTTTT. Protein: CASSFLGFNEKLFF.

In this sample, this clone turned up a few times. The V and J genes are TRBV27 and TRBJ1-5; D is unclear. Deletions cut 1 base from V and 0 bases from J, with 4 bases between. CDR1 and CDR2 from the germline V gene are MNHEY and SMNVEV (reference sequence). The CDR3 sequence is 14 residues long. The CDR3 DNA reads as TGTGCCAGCAGTTTATTGTCTAGCAATCAGCCCCAGCATTTT. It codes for CASSLLSSNQPQHF.